The clone carrying this TCR beta chain was seen more than once but under ten times. Its antigen is undetermined. The CDR3 covers 13 residues. Germline CDR1 and CDR2: SEHNR and FQNEAQ (reference sequence). None of the donors, who were healthy HIV-negative adults, had recently had acute infections or vaccinations. The data are from a study of shared clonotypes between healthy human individuals. About the study: For every donor, three CD4 naive, three CD4 memory, two CD8 naive and one CD8 memory plates were used.

Broader study findings: On the whole, naive subsets had larger estimated richness than memory subsets had.

The protocol was immunoSEQ multiplex PCR, while the TCRdb copy is restricted to in-frame clones and leaves out a portion. Among more than 2 million clones, 90% to 95% were seen once, and the ten largest hold 0.13%. The sample was naive CD4+ T cells sorted from blood. This sample's subset: CD45RA+ positively selected. The origin of this receptor is a man aged 18 to 30 in good health. This chain connects TRBV7-9 to TRBJ2-5; unclear D gene. The J call is doubtful: the DNA matches TRBJ2-7 better. The CDR3 loop reads CASSFEVSYEQYF. The CDR3 nucleotides are TGTGCCAGCAGCTTTGAGGTATCCTACGAGCAGTACTTC.